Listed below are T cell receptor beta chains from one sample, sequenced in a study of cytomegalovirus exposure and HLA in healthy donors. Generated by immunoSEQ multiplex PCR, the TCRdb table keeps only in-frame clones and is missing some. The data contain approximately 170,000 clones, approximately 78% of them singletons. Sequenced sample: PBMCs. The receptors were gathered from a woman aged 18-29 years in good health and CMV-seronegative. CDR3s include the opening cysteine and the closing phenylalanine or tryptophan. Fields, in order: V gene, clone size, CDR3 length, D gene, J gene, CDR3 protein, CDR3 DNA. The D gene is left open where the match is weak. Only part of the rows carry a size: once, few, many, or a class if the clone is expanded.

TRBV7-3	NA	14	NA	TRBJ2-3	CASKAGSSTDTQYF	TGTGCCAGCAAGGCAGGATCTAGCACAGATACGCAGTATTTT
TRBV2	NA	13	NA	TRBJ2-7	CASSEAVTYEQYF	TGTGCCAGCAGTGAAGCGGTTACTTACGAGCAGTACTTC
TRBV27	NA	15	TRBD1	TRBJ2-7	CASSPKPGQVYEQYF	TGTGCCAGCAGTCCAAAGCCGGGACAGGTGTACGAGCAGTACTTC
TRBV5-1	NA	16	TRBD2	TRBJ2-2	CASSLVASGNTGELFF	TGCGCCAGCAGCTTGGTGGCTAGCGGGAACACCGGGGAGCTGTTTTTT
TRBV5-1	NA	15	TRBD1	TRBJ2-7	CASSLFGTGSHEQYF	TGCGCCAGCAGCTTGTTCGGGACAGGGTCCCACGAGCAGTACTTC
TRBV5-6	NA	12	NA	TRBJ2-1	CASSQTSHEQFF	TGTGCCAGCAGCCAAACTAGCCATGAGCAGTTCTTC
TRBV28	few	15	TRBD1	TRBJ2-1	CASTWGDRVYNEQFF	TGTGCCAGCACCTGGGGGGACAGGGTCTACAATGAGCAGTTCTTC
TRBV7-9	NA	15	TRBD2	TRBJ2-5	CASSSTSGGEETQYF	TGTGCCAGCAGCTCGACTAGCGGAGGGGAGGAGACCCAGTACTTC
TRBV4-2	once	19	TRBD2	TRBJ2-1	CASSLGFFSGSGSPNEQFF	TGTGCCAGCAGCCTCGGGTTTTTCTCGGGTAGCGGGAGCCCGAATGAGCAGTTCTTC
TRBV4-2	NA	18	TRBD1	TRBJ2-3	CASSQGKIAQGVTDTQYF	TGTGCCAGCAGCCAGGGGAAGATAGCGCAGGGGGTCACAGATACGCAGTATTTT
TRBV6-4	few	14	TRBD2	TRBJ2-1	CASSGKLAGGPEFF	TGTGCCAGCAGTGGGAAGCTAGCGGGAGGCCCCGAGTTCTTC
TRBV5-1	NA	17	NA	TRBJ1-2	CASSTAGGGRSNYGYTF	TGCGCCAGCAGCACAGCCGGCGGGGGGCGATCTAACTATGGCTACACCTTC
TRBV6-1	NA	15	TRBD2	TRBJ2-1	CASTPPSGGYNEQFF	TGTGCCAGCACACCTCCTAGCGGAGGGTACAATGAGCAGTTCTTC
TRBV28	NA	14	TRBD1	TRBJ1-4	CASSKQGVVEKLFF	TGTGCCAGCAGTAAACAGGGGGTAGTCGAAAAACTGTTTTTT
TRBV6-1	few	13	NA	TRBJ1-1	CASSEAGQTEAFF	TGTGCCAGCAGTGAAGCTGGACAGACTGAAGCTTTCTTT
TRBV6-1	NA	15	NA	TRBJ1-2	CASSDAPFTGYGYTF	TGTGCCAGCAGTGACGCGCCCTTTACGGGCTATGGCTACACCTTC
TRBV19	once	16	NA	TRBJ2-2	CASSPPWGRRAGELFF	TGTGCCAGTAGTCCCCCATGGGGGCGCAGGGCCGGGGAGCTGTTTTTT
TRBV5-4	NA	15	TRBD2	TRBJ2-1	CASSETSGSYNEQFF	TGTGCCAGCAGCGAGACTAGCGGGAGTTACAATGAGCAGTTCTTC
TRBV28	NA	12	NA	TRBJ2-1	CASSLGRDEQFF	TGTGCCAGCAGTTTAGGTCGCGATGAGCAGTTCTTC
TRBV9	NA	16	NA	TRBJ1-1	CASSPPGQGIVTEAFF	TGTGCCAGCAGCCCCCCTGGGCAGGGTATAGTCACTGAAGCTTTCTTT
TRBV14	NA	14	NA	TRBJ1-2	CASSQGRGNYGYTF	TGTGCCAGCAGCCAAGGTCGGGGAAACTATGGCTACACCTTC
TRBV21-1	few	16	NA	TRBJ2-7	CASSKLAPRPPYEQYF	TGTGCCAGCAGCAAATTAGCGCCTAGACCCCCATACGAGCAGTACTTC
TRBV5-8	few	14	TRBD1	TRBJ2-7	CASSFPGQTYEQYF	TGTGCCAGCAGCTTCCCGGGACAGACCTACGAGCAGTACTTC
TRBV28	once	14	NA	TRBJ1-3	CASSWSSRGNTIYF	TGTGCCAGCAGTTGGAGCTCCCGAGGAAACACCATATATTTT
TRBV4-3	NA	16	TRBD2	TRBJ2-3	CASSQRTAGVTDTQYF	TGCGCCAGCAGCCAGAGAACCGCGGGAGTAACAGATACGCAGTATTTT
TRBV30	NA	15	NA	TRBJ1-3	CAWINLGSSGNTIYF	TGTGCCTGGATAAATCTGGGGAGCTCTGGAAACACCATATATTTT
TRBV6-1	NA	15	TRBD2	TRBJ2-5	CASNRRAGGRETQYF	TGTGCCAGCAACCGTAGAGCGGGAGGGCGAGAGACCCAGTACTTC
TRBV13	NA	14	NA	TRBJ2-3	CASSQRLKLDTQYF	TGTGCCAGCAGCCAACGACTAAAGCTAGATACGCAGTATTTT
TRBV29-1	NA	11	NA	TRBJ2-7	CSVEYEGEQYF	TGCAGCGTTGAATACGAGGGAGAGCAGTACTTC
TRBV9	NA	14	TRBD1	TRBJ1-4	CASSAPGTGSGLFF	TGTGCCAGCAGCGCCCCCGGGACAGGGTCGGGACTGTTTTTT
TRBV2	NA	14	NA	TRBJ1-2	CASSDAGRIDGYTF	TGTGCCAGCAGTGATGCAGGGAGGATTGATGGCTACACCTTC
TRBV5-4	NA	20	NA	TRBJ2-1	CASSKGGRGNFMGGPHEQFF	TGTGCCAGCAGCAAGGGGGGGCGGGGGAATTTTATGGGAGGGCCGCATGAGCAGTTCTTC
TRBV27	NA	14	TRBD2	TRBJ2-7	CASSLGGLGYEQYF	TGTGCCAGCAGTTTAGGGGGACTAGGCTACGAGCAGTACTTC
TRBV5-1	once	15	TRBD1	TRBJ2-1	CASSLAQGAVNEQFF	TGCGCCAGCAGCTTGGCCCAGGGGGCTGTGAATGAGCAGTTCTTC
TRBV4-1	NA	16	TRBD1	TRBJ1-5	CASSQEQGARVQPQHF	TGCGCCAGCAGCCAAGAGCAGGGGGCGCGTGTTCAGCCCCAGCATTTT
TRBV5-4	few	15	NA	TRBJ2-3	CASSPTLGNTDTQYF	TGTGCCAGCAGCCCAACACTAGGAAACACAGATACGCAGTATTTT
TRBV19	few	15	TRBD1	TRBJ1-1	CASSRGGSRSTEAFF	TGTGCCAGTAGTCGAGGGGGCTCGAGGAGCACTGAAGCTTTCTTT
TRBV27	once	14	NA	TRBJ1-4	CASSAGSITEKLFF	TGTGCCAGCAGCGCAGGGTCAATCACTGAAAAACTGTTTTTT
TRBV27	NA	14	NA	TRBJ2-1	CASRVGASYNEQFF	TGTGCCAGCAGAGTGGGGGCCTCCTACAATGAGCAGTTCTTC
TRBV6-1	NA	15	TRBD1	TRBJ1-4	CATNGRTGGNEKLFF	TGTGCCACCAACGGACGGACAGGAGGTAATGAAAAACTGTTTTTT
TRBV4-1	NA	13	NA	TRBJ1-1	CASSLQQNTEAFF	TGCGCCAGCAGCTTACAGCAGAACACTGAAGCTTTCTTT
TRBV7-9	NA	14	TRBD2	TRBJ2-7	CASRFAGGGDEQYF	TGTGCCAGCAGGTTTGCAGGCGGGGGTGACGAGCAGTACTTC
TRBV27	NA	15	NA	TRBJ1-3	CASIFLRGSHNTIYF	TGTGCCAGCATTTTCTTACGGGGGTCACATAACACCATATATTTT
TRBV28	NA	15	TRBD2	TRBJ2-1	CASSSLAGVGNEQFF	TGTGCCAGCAGTTCGCTAGCGGGAGTAGGCAATGAGCAGTTCTTC
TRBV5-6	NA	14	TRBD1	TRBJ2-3	CASSFTTWTGTQYF	TGTGCCAGCAGCTTCACTACCTGGACAGGTACGCAGTATTTT
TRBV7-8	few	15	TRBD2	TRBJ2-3	CASRDRLAGGDTQYF	TGTGCCAGCAGGGATCGACTAGCGGGAGGAGATACGCAGTATTTT
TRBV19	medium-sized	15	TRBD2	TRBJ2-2	CASRTGLAETGELFF	TGTGCCAGTAGAACGGGACTAGCGGAGACCGGGGAGCTGTTTTTT
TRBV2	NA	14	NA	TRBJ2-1	CASSIRFQANEQFF	TGTGCCAGCAGTATCAGGTTCCAGGCCAATGAGCAGTTCTTC
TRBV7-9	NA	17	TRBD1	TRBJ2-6	CASSLGTGNSGANVLTF	TGTGCCAGCAGCTTAGGGACAGGGAACTCTGGGGCCAACGTCCTGACTTTC
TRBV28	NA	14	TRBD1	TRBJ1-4	CASSQNRGWEKLFF	TGTGCCAGCAGTCAGAACAGGGGTTGGGAGAAACTGTTTTTT
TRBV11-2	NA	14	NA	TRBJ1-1	CASSLYQGNTEAFF	TGTGCCAGCAGCTTATATCAGGGGAACACTGAAGCTTTCTTT
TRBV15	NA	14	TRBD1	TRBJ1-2	CATSSYRGRGGYTF	TGTGCCACCAGCAGCTACAGGGGACGGGGCGGCTACACCTTC